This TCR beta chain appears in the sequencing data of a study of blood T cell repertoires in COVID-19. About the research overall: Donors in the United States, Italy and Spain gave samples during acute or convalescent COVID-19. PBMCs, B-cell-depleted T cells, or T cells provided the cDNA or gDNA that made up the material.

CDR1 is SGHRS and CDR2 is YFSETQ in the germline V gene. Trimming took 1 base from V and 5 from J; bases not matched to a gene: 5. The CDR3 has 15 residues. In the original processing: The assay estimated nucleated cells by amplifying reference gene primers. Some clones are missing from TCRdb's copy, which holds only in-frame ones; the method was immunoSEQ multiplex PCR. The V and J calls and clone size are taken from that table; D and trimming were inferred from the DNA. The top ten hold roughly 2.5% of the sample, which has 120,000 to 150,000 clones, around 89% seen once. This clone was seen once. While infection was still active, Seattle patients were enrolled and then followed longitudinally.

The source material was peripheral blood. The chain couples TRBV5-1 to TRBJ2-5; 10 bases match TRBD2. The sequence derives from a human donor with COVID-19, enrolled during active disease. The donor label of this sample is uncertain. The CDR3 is CASSLRLAGDETQYF. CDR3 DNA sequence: TGCGCCAGCAGCTTGAGGCTAGCGGGGGATGAGACCCAGTACTTC.